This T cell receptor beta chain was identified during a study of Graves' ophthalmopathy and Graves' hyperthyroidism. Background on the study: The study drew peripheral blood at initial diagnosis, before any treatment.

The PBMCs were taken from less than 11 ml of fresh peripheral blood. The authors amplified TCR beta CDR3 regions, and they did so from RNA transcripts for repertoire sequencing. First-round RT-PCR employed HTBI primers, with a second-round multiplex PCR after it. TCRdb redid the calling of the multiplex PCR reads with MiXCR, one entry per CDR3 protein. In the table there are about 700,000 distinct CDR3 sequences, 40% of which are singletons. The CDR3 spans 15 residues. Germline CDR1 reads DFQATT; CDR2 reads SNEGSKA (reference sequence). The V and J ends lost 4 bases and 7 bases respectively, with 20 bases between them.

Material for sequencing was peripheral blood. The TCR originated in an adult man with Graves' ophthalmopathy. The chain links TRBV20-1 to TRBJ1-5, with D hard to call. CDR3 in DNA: TGCAGTGCTAACCATATACTTGATGGGGTACAGCCCCAGCATTTT. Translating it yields CSANHILDGVQPQHF.